The rows below give T cell receptor beta chains drawn from one sample of a study of blood T cell repertoires in COVID-19. Profiled with immunoSEQ multiplex PCR; TCRdb holds only in-frame clones, not every one. Altogether about 310,000 clones are present, about 89% being singletons, with the ten largest covering about 7.8%. Sequences were obtained from peripheral blood. Receptors were obtained from a woman aged 50 to 60 who had recovered from COVID-19. CDR3s include the opening cysteine and the closing phenylalanine or tryptophan. Each record gives: clone size, J gene, D gene, V gene, CDR3 DNA, CDR3 protein. D genes are given only for firm matches. Not all rows give a size; the values are once, few, many and, for expanded clones, a class.

once	TRBJ1-4	TRBD1	TRBV19	TGTGCCAGTAGTATGGGACAGGGTAAGGAAAAACTGTTTTTT	CASSMGQGKEKLFF
.	TRBJ2-1	.	TRBV9	TGTGCCAGCAGCGAGCAGGGTAGTTGGAATGAGCAGTTCTTC	CASSEQGSWNEQFF
.	TRBJ2-1	TRBD2	TRBV9	TGTGCCAGCAGCGGCAGACTAGCGGGGGCCCACAATGAGCAGTTCTTC	CASSGRLAGAHNEQFF
.	TRBJ1-4	TRBD1	TRBV6-4	TGTGCCAGCAGTGACTTCTTGACAGGGGCATCGTCATCGGACGAAAATGAAAAACTGTTTTTT	CASSDFLTGASSSDENEKLFF
.	TRBJ2-1	.	TRBV10-3	TGTGCCATCAATTCGCGGGGACCCCCTTTTGGGGATGAGCAGTTCTTC	CAINSRGPPFGDEQFF
few	TRBJ2-7	TRBD1	TRBV7-2	TGTGCCAGCAGCCTCACAGGACAGGGGGGGTACGAGCAGTACTTC	CASSLTGQGGYEQYF
once	TRBJ2-2	TRBD2	TRBV6-4	TGTGCCAGCAGTGACCTAGCGGGAGCCACCGGGGAGCTGTTTTTT	CASSDLAGATGELFF
.	TRBJ1-2	.	TRBV5-4	TGTGCCAGCAGCTTACCCCAGGGTAACTATGGCTACACCTTC	CASSLPQGNYGYTF
.	TRBJ1-1	.	TRBV5-1	TGCGCCAGCAGCTTGGCCACCCGAGGGACTGAAGCTTTCTTT	CASSLATRGTEAFF
few	TRBJ2-5	.	TRBV28	TGTGCCAGCAGTTTATCTCCGGGCCAAGAGACCCAGTACTTC	CASSLSPGQETQYF